The T cell receptor (beta chain) described here comes from a study of T cell responses to AZD1222 COVID-19 vaccine. Broader study findings: Donors were chiefly white British, with a greater number of females, and clonal diversity was perhaps underestimated.

Clones were sequenced by immunoSEQ multiplex PCR, and TCRdb holds only the in-frame ones, with some missing. The sample lists more than 150,000 clones; about nine tenths were seen once. About this clone: Its antigen is still unknown.

The trim removed 2 bases at V and 4 bases at J, leaving 4 bases unmatched. CDR1 is MNHNS and CDR2 is SASEGT in the germline V gene. The CDR3 contains 14 residues. V is TRBV6-1 and J is TRBJ1-2; 7 bases line up with TRBD1. The sequenced sample was peripheral blood, obtained on day 0 of AZD1222 vaccination. The receptor was isolated from an adult in good health. CDR3 sequence (DNA): TGTGCCAGCAGTGAACAGGGGGGCAGCTATGGCTACACCTTC. It codes for CASSEQGGSYGYTF.